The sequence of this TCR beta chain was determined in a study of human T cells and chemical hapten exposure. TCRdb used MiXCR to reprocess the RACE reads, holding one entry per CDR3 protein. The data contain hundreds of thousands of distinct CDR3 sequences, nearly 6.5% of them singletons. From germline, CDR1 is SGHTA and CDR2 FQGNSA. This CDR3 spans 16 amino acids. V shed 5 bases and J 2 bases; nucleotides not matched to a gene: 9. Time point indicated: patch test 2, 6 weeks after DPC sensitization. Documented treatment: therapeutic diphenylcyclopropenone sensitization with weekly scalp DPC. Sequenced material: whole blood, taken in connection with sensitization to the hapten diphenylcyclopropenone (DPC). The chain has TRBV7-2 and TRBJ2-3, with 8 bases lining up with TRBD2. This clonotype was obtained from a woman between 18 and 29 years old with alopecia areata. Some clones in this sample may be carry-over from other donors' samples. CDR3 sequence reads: CASSPERGTLTDTQYF. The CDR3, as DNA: TGTGCCAGCAGCCCTGAGCGGGGGACCCTCACAGATACGCAGTATTTT.